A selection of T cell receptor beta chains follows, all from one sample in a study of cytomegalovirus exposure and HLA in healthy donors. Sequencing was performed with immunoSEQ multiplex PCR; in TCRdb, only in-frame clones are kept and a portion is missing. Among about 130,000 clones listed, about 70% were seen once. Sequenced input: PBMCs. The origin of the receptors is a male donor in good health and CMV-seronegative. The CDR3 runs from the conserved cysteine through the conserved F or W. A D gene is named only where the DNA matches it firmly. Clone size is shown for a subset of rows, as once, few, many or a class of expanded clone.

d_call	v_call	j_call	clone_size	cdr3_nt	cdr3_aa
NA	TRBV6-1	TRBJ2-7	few	TGTGCCAGCAGTTTGACAGATCTTTCCTACGAGCAGTACTTC	CASSLTDLSYEQYF
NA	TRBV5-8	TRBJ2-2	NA	TGTGCCAGCAGCTTCTCAGCCGGGGAGCTGTTTTTT	CASSFSAGELFF
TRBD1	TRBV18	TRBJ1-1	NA	TGTGCCAGCTCACCACGGACAGGGGGCGCCGGGGTGGACACTGAAGCTTTCTTT	CASSPRTGGAGVDTEAFF
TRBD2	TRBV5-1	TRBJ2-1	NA	TGCGCCAGCAGCTTACACCCCGGACTAGCGGGGGGCCTTATAACCTCCTACAATGAGCAGTTCTTC	CASSLHPGLAGGLITSYNEQFF
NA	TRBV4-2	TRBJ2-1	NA	TGTGCCAGCAGCCTAAGCGGAGGCCTCCGGGAGCAGTTCTTC	CASSLSGGLREQFF
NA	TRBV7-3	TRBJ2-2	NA	TGTGCCAGCAGCTTAGGCAGGGACACCGGGGAGCTGTTTTTT	CASSLGRDTGELFF
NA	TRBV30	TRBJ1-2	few	TGTGCCTGGAGTTCCAAAACCAGGGCGGATGGCTACACCTTC	CAWSSKTRADGYTF
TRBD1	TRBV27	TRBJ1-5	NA	TGTGCCAGCAGTACCCGACAGGGGAGGAATCAGCCCCAGCATTTT	CASSTRQGRNQPQHF
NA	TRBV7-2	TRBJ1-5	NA	TGTGCCAGCAGCTTAGAATTAATGGGGGCCATATCAAATCAGCCCCAGCATTTT	CASSLELMGAISNQPQHF
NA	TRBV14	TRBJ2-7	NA	TGTGCCAGCAGCCCCTACGGGTCCTACGAGCAGTACTTC	CASSPYGSYEQYF
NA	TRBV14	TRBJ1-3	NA	TGTGCCAGCAGCGTTCTCTCTGGAAACACCATATATTTT	CASSVLSGNTIYF
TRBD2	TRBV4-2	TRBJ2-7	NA	TGTGCCAGCAGCCAATTAGGACTAGCGGGGGACGGCCACGAGCAGTACTTC	CASSQLGLAGDGHEQYF
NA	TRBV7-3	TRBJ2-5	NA	TGTGCCAGCAGCTTAAAAACGCGAGAGACCCAGTACTTC	CASSLKTRETQYF
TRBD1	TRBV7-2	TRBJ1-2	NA	TGTGCCAGCAGCCGGTCCGGGACAGGGTTTTATGGCTACACCTTC	CASSRSGTGFYGYTF
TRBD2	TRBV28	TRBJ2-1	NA	TGTGCCAGCAGACCTAGCGGGAGACGAGGTGAGCAGTTCTTC	CASRPSGRRGEQFF
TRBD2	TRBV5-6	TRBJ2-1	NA	TGTGCCAGCAGCTTGGCGCTAGCGGGGGCGGGGGAGCAGTTCTTC	CASSLALAGAGEQFF
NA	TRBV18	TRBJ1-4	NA	TGTGCCAGCTCACCAAGAGGAACTAATGAAAAACTGTTTTTT	CASSPRGTNEKLFF
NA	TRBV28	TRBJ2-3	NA	TGTGCCAGCAGTACTGCTAGGGGGGGGGCCGTGGCAGATACGCAGTATTTT	CASSTARGGAVADTQYF
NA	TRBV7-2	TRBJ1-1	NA	TGTGCCAGCAGCTTAGCGCCCGGGAGCACTGAAGCTTTCTTT	CASSLAPGSTEAFF
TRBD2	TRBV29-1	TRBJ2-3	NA	TGCAGCGTTGGGGGTTTAGCGGGGGCGGATACGCAGTATTTT	CSVGGLAGADTQYF
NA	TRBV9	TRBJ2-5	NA	TGTGCCAGCAGCCGAGCGGTTCAAGAGACCCAGTACTTC	CASSRAVQETQYF
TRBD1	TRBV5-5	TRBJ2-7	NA	TGTGCCAGCAGCACACGTTTAACCGGGACAGCCTCCTACGAGCAGTACTTC	CASSTRLTGTASYEQYF
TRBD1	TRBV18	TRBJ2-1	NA	TGTGCCAGCTCCCGACAGGGACCTGTTTTAAGGGATGAGCAGTTCTTC	CASSRQGPVLRDEQFF
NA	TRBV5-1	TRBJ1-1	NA	TGCGCCAGCAGCTCTGGCGGGGGCACTGAAGCTTTCTTT	CASSSGGGTEAFF
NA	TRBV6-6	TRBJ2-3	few	TGTGCCAGCAGTGGACAGCAGAGCACAGATACGCAGTATTTT	CASSGQQSTDTQYF
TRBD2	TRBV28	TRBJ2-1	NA	TGTGCCAGCAGCAACGGGGGGGGTGATGAGCAGTTCTTC	CASSNGGGDEQFF
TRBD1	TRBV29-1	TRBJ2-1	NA	TGCAGCGGGGGGGGACAGGGTCAGACCTACAATGAGCAGTTCTTC	CSGGGQGQTYNEQFF
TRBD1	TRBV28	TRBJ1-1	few	TGTGCCAGCAGAGAATCGACAGGGGCGACGATGAACACTGAAGCTTTCTTT	CASRESTGATMNTEAFF
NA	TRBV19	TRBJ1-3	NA	TGTGCCAGTAGCACCCCAGGGATGCGCTCTGGAAACACCATATATTTT	CASSTPGMRSGNTIYF
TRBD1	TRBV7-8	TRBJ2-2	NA	TGTGCCAGCAGCCCTGGACAGGTCGCCGGGGAGCTGTTTTTT	CASSPGQVAGELFF
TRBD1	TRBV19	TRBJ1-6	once	TGTGCCAGTAGCGACAGGGTGAAAGGGTCACCCCTCCACTTT	CASSDRVKGSPLHF
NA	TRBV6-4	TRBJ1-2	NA	TGTGCCAGCAGTCAAAACAGGGCTAACTATGGCTACACCTTC	CASSQNRANYGYTF
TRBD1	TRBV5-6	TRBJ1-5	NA	TGTGCCAGCAGCAAGGACAGGGGCAATCAGCCCCAGCATTTT	CASSKDRGNQPQHF
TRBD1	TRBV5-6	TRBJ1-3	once	TGTGCCAGCAGCAAAGGGGACAGGGGTAGGAACACCATATATTTT	CASSKGDRGRNTIYF
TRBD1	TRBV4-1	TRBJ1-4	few	TGCGCCAGCAGCCACACACAGGGGGCGACTATCACTAATGAAAAACTGTTTTTT	CASSHTQGATITNEKLFF
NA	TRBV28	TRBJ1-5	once	TGTGCCAGCAGTTTAGTGTCCAGGAGGGATCAGCCCCAGCATTTT	CASSLVSRRDQPQHF
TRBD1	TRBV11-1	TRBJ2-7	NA	TGTGCCAGCAGCTTGGGGACAGTCGTCTACGAGCAGTACTTC	CASSLGTVVYEQYF
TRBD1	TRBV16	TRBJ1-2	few	TGTGCCAGCAGCCGACTGCCGGGACAGGGGAACTATGGCTACACCTTC	CASSRLPGQGNYGYTF
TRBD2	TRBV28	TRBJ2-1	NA	TGTGCCAGCAGTTTAGGGACTAGCGGGGGGTTCTACAATGAGCAGTTCTTC	CASSLGTSGGFYNEQFF
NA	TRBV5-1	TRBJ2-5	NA	TGCGCCAGCAGCTTGAGACAGGCCGGGGAGACCCAGTACTTC	CASSLRQAGETQYF
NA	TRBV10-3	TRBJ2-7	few	TGTGCCATCAGAGCGGGCCTCTTATACGAGCAGTACTTC	CAIRAGLLYEQYF
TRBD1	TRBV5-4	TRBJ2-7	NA	TGTGCCAGCAGGTCCGACAGGGCGTCCTACGAGCAGTACTTC	CASRSDRASYEQYF
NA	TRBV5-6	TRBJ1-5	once	TGTGCCAGCAGCTCCGGGGGCAATCAGCCCCAGCATTTT	CASSSGGNQPQHF
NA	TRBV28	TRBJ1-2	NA	TGTGCCAGCAGTTCCGGCGCCCCGGACCAGGGTGGCTACACCTTC	CASSSGAPDQGGYTF
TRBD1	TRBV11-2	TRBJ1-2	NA	TGTGCCAGCAGCTTAGGGCAGAGAGGGACAGGCTATGGCTACACCTTC	CASSLGQRGTGYGYTF
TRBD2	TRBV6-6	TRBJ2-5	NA	TGTGCCAGCAGTTACTCGCCGGGGGGGGGCCAAGAGACCCAGTACTTC	CASSYSPGGGQETQYF
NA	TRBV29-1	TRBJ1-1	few	TGCAGCGGCGTCCGGGGGGTGGGCACTGAAGCTTTCTTT	CSGVRGVGTEAFF
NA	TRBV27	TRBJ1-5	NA	TGTGCCAGCAGTTACAGGGAGGGTCAGCCCCAGCATTTT	CASSYREGQPQHF
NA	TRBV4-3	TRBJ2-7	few	TGCGCCAGCAGCCAAGATTCTAGCGTAGCCTACGAGCAGTACTTC	CASSQDSSVAYEQYF
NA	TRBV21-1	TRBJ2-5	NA	TGTGCCAGCATCCTCCAGACAGCTACCCAAGAGACCCAGTACTTC	CASILQTATQETQYF
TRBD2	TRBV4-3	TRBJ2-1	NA	TGCGCCAGCAGCCAACTGGGACTAGCGGGAGGATTTTCCTACAATGAGCAGTTCTTC	CASSQLGLAGGFSYNEQFF
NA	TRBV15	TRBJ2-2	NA	TGTGCCACCAGCAGAGAGGCGGGGCGGAACACCGGGGAGCTGTTTTTT	CATSREAGRNTGELFF
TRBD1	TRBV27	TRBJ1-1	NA	TGTGCCAGCAGTTCCTATTCAGGGGGCGTTAACTCTGAAGCTTTCTTT	CASSSYSGGVNSEAFF
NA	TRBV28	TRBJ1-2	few	TGTGCCAGCAGTTTAAAACAGGGAACCTATGGCTACACCTTC	CASSLKQGTYGYTF